This T cell receptor (beta chain) was observed in a study of graft-versus-host responses after intestinal transplantation. Study-wide context: Recipients obtained multivisceral, liver-intestinal, or isolated intestinal transplants.

This clone appeared once. Antigen unknown. Study-wide results and limits: The recipient marrow held GvH clones, and some of them showed up first in ileum or blood.

Trimming took 5 bases from V and 0 from J, leaving 10 bases between them. There are 14 residues in the CDR3. The germline gives CDR1 SGHTA, CDR2 FQGTGA. Clones were sequenced by immunoSEQ multiplex PCR, and TCRdb holds only the in-frame ones, with some missing. Of around 15,000 clones listed, about 89% are singletons. The starting material was bone marrow, obtained less than 130 days after intestinal transplantation. This TCR derives from a human patient who received an intestinal transplant, so some T cells may come from the graft donor. The rearrangement joins TRBV7-3 to TRBJ1-1, with D uncertain. CDR3: CASSPTVMNTEAFF. Here the CDR3 DNA reads TGTGCCAGCAGCCCGACGGTCATGAACACTGAAGCTTTCTTT.